This T cell receptor (beta chain) was identified in a study of T cell changes during pregnancy in multiple sclerosis. Generated by immunoSEQ multiplex PCR, the TCRdb table keeps only in-frame clones and is missing some. The sample gives approximately 71,000 clones, 85% to 95% of which show up once; 0.95% to 1.5% is in the top ten. This material consisted of peripheral blood, taken in the third trimester of pregnancy. This receptor was taken from a female donor with multiple sclerosis, enrolled in a pregnancy study.

The CDR3 region has the DNA TGTGCCAGCAGTAACTTACTAGCGGGAGGGCCCCACCACTTCAATGAGCAGTTCTTC. Translating gives CASSNLLAGGPHHFNEQFF. The chain recombines TRBV11-2 with TRBJ2-1, with TRBD2 identical over 13 bases. V trimming: 6 bases; J trimming: 6 bases; junction bases outside the gene matches: 17. Germline-derived CDR1 and CDR2 are SGHAT and FQNNGV. The CDR3 extends over 19 amino acids. Complete variable domain (other parts from reference TRBV11-2 and TRBJ2-1): EAGVAQSPRYKIIEKRQSVAFWCNPISGHATLYWYQQILGQGPKLLIQFQNNGVVDDSQLPKDRFSAERLKGVDSTLKIQPAKLEDSAVYLCASSNLLAGGPHHFNEQFFGPGTRLTVL.